This T cell receptor (beta chain) was captured by sequencing in a study of monozygotic twins with inflammatory bowel disease. Study observations and caveats: Healthy twins shared more clonotypes with others than IBD patients, most markedly active ones. Variability may have been added to patient repertoires by differing immunosuppressive treatments.

TCRdb processed the 5' RACE reads again and assigns one entry to each CDR3 protein, with no DNA. The table counts roughly 330,000 distinct CDR3 sequences; around 2% lies in the top ten. With regard to this clonotype: As yet, its antigen is unknown.

The CDR3 is 15 residues long. The germline V gene encodes CDR1 WNHNN and CDR2 SYGVQD (reference sequence). The specimen sequenced was blood. The sequence was obtained from a human donor with ulcerative colitis or Crohn's disease, or a healthy co-twin of an affected twin (not recorded which). This chain uses TRBV10-1 with TRBJ2-2. The CDR3: CASSESIERTGELFF.